This T cell receptor (beta chain) is from a study of T cell repertoires in cytomegalovirus infection. Study overall: The authors used CMV epitopes that were HLA-C-restricted (recently identified) and HLA-B-restricted (well studied). An indication of both CMV infection and matching HLA type came from public TCR beta signatures. Findings and caveats of the study: CMV-specific TCR beta clonotypes restricted by HLA-C dominated the ex vivo response. Based on cumulative public TCR beta family frequency, carriers of CMV plus the relevant HLA were identified.

With regard to this clonotype: The antigen remains undetermined.

MiXCR, applied by TCRdb to the reads, yields one record per CDR3 protein. The table lists over 120,000 distinct CDR3 sequences, 32% of them singletons. The ends lost 10 bases at V and 1 base at J; junction bases unmatched: 8. The CDR3 runs to 16 residues. Germline lookup yields CDR1 SEHNR and CDR2 FQNEAQ (reference sequence). Sample: CD8+ T cells from cultured PBMCs, taken from culture after CMV antigen stimulation. This TCR was recovered from a human donor in good health (CMV status not recorded). Some clones in this sample may be carry-over from other donors' samples. This chain uses TRBV7-9 with TRBJ2-1; 12 nucleotides line up with TRBD2. The CDR3 reads CATISSGGASYNEQFF. The CDR3 region has the DNA TGTGCCACAATTTCTAGCGGGGGGGCTTCCTACAATGAGCAGTTCTTC.